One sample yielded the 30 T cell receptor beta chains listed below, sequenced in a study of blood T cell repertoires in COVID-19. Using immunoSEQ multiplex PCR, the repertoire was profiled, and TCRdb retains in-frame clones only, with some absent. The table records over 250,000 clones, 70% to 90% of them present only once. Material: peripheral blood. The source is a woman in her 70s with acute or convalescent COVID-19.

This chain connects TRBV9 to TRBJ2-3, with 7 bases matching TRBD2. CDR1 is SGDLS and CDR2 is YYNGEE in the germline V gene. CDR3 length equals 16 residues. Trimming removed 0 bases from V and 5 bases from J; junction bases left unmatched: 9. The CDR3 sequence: CASSVASGHLGDTQYF. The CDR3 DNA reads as TGTGCCAGCAGCGTAGCTAGCGGCCATCTTGGAGATACGCAGTATTTT.

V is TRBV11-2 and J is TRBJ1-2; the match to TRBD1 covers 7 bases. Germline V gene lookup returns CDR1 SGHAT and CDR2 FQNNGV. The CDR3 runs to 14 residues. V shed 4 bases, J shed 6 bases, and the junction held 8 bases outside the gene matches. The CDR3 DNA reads TGTGCCAGCAGCTCGACAGGGACAGCCAATGGCTACACCTTC. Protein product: CASSSTGTANGYTF.

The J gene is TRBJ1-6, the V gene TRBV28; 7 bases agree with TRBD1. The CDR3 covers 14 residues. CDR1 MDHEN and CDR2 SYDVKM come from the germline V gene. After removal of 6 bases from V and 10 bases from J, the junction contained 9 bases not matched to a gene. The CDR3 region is CASSVGDRVSPLHF. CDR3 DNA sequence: TGTGCCAGCAGCGTCGGAGACAGGGTATCACCCCTCCACTTT.

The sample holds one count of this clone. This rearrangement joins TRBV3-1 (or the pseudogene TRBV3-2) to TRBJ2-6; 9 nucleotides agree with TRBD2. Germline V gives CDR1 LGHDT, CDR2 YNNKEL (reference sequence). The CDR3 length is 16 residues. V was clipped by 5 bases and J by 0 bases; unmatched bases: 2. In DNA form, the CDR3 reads TGTGCCAGCAGCTCGACTAGCGGCTCTGGGGCCAACGTCCTGACTTTC. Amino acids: CASSSTSGSGANVLTF.

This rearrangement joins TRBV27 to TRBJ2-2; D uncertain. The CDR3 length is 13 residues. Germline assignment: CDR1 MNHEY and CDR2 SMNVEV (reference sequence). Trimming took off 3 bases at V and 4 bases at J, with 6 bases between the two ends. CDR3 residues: CASSFWATGELFF. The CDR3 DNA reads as TGTGCCAGCAGTTTTTGGGCCACCGGGGAGCTGTTTTTT.

CDR3 bases: TGTGCCAGTAGTATAGGGTCAGGGGGAGCCCTCCACTTT. This sequence encodes CASSIGSGGALHF. The rearrangement uses TRBV19 and TRBJ1-6, with 7 positions matching TRBD1. Germline lookup yields CDR1 LNHDA and CDR2 SQIVND (reference sequence). The CDR3 runs 13 residues. Trimming cost V 1 base and J 14 bases; bases outside gene matches: 5.

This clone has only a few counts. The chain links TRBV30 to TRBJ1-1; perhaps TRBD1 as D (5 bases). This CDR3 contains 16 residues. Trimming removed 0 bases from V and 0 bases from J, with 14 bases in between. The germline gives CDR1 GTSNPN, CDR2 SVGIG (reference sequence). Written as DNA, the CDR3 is TGTGCCTGGAGTGTAAATACAGGCGTGATGAACACTGAAGCTTTCTTT. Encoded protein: CAWSVNTGVMNTEAFF. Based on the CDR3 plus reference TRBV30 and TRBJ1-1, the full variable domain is SQTIHQWPATLVQPVGSPLSLECTVEGTSNPNLYWYRQAAGRGLQLLFYSVGIGQISSEVPQNLSASRPQDRQFILSSKKLLLSDSGFYLCAWSVNTGVMNTEAFFGQGTRLTVV.

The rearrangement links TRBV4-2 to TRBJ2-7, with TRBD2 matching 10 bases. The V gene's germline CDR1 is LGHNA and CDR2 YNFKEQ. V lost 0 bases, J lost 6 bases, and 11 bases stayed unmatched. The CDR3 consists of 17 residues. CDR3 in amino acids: CASSQEPSGGPLIEQYF. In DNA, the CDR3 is TGTGCCAGCAGCCAAGAGCCTAGCGGGGGACCCTTGATCGAGCAGTACTTC.

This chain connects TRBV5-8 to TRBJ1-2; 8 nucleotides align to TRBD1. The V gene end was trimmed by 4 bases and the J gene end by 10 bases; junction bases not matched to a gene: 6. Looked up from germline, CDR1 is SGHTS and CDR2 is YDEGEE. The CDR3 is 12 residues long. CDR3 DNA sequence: TGTGCCAGCAGCACTGACAGGGGCCTCTACACCTTC. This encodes CASSTDRGLYTF.

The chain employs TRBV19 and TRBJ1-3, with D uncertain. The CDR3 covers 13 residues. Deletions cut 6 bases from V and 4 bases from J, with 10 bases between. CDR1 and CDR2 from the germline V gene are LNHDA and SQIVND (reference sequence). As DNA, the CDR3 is TGTGCCAGTAGCCCCCGAGGAGGAAACACCATATATTTT. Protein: CASSPRGGNTIYF.

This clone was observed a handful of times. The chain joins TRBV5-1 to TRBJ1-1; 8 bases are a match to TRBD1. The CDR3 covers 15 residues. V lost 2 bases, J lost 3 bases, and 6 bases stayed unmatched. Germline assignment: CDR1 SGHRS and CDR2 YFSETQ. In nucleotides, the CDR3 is TGCGCCAGCAGCTTACGACAGGGGTGGGACACTGAAGCTTTCTTT. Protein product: CASSLRQGWDTEAFF.

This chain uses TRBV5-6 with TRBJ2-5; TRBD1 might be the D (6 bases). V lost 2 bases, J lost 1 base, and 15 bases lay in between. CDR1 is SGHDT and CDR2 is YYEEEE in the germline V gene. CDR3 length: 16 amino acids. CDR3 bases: TGTGCCAGCAGCTTAAGATGGGGACAAGGCCAAGAGACCCAGTACTTC. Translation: CASSLRWGQGQETQYF.

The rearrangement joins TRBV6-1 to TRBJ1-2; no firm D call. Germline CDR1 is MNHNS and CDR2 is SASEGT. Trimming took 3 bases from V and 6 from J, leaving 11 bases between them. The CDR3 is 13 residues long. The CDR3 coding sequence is TGTGCCAGCAGTGAGGCAGGATCCGATGGCTACACCTTC. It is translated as CASSEAGSDGYTF.

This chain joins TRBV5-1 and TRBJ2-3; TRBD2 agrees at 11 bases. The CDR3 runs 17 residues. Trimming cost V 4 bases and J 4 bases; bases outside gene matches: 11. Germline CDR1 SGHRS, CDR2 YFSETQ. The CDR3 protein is CASSQKLAGDQADTQYF. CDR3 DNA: TGCGCCAGCAGCCAGAAACTAGCGGGGGACCAAGCAGATACGCAGTATTTT.

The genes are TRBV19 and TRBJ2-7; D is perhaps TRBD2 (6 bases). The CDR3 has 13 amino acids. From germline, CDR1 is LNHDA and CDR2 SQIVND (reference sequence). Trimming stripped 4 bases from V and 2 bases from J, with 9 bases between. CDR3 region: CASSSGAAYEQYF. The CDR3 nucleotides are TGTGCCAGTAGTAGCGGGGCAGCCTACGAGCAGTACTTC.

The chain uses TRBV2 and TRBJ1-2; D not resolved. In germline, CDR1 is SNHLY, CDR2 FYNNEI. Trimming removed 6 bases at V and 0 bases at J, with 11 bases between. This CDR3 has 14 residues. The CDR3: CASSPTGANYGYTF. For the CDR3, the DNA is TGTGCCAGCAGCCCGACGGGAGCTAACTATGGCTACACCTTC.

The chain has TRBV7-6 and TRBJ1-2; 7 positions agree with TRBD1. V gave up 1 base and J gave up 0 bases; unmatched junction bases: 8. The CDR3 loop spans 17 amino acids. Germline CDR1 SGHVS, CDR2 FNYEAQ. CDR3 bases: TGTGCCAGCAGCTTAGGGGCCCGGGACAGATCTAACTATGGCTACACCTTC. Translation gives CASSLGARDRSNYGYTF.

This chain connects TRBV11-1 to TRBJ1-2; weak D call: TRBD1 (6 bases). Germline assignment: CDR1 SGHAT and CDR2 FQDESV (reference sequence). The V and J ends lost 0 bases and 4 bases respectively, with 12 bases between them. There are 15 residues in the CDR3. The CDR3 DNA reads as TGTGCCAGCAGCTTAGCCTCAGGGGTCGGCTATGGCTACACCTTC. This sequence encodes CASSLASGVGYGYTF.

In nucleotides, the CDR3 is TGCGCCAGCAGCTACCTAGCGGGGGCCCCCAATGAGCAGTTCTTC. This codes for CASSYLAGAPNEQFF. This chain connects TRBV5-1 to TRBJ2-1; 10 nucleotides align to TRBD2. The junction had 6 bases not matched to a gene; V was cut back by 3 bases and J by 6 bases. Germline-derived CDR1 and CDR2 are SGHRS and YFSETQ. The length of the CDR3 is 15 residues.

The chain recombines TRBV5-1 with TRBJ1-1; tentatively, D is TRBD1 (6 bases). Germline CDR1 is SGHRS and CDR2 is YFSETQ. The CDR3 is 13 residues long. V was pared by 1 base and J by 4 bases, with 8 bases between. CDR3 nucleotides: TGCGCCAGCAGCTTGTCCAGGGGCACTGAAGCTTTCTTT. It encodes CASSLSRGTEAFF.

CDR3 sequence: CASRRQDDYTF. The CDR3 nucleotides are TGTGCCAGCAGACGACAGGACGACTACACCTTC. The chain employs TRBV6-5 and TRBJ1-2; possibly TRBD1 for D (6 bases). The germline V gene encodes CDR1 MNHEY and CDR2 SVGAGI. This CDR3 has 11 amino acids. V lost 6 bases and J lost 10, with 12 bases in between.

The CDR3 bases are TGTGCCAGTAGTATTACAGGGGGCACTGAAGCTTTCTTT. This encodes CASSITGGTEAFF. V usage is TRBV19 and J usage is TRBJ1-1, with 8 bases aligning to TRBD1. The CDR3 runs to 13 residues. The germline V gene encodes CDR1 LNHDA and CDR2 SQIVND (reference sequence). Unmatched junction bases numbered 1, after V lost 3 bases and J lost 4 bases.

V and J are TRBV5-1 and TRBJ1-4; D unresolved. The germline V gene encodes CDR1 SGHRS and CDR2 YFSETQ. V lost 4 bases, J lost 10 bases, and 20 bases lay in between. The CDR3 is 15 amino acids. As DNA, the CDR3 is TGCGCCAGCAGCCATCCCGGTAGGAGTTCTGGAAAACTGTTTTTT. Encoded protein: CASSHPGRSSGKLFF. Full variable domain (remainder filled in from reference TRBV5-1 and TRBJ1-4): KAGVTQTPRYLIKTRGQQVTLSCSPISGHRSVSWYQQTPGQGLQFLFEYFSETQRNKGNFPGRFSGRQFSNSRSEMNVSTLELGDSALYLCASSHPGRSSGKLFFGSGTQLSVL.

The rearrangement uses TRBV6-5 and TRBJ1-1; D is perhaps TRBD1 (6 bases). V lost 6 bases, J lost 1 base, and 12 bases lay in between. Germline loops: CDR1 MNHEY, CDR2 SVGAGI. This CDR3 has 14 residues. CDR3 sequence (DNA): TGTGCCAGCAGGGGGGCAGGGGAGAACACTGAAGCTTTCTTT. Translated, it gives CASRGAGENTEAFF.

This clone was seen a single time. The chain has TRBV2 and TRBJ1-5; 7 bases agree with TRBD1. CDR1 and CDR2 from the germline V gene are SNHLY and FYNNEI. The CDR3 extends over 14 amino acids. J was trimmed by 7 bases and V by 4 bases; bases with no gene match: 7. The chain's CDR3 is CASSATGSEQPQHF. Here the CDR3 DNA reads TGTGCCAGCAGTGCGACAGGGTCGGAACAGCCCCAGCATTTT.

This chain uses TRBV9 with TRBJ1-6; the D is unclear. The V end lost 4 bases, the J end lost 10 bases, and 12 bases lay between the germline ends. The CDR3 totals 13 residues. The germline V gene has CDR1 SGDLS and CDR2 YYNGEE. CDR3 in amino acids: CASSQAQLSPLHF. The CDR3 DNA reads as TGTGCCAGCAGCCAAGCACAGTTGTCACCCCTCCACTTT.

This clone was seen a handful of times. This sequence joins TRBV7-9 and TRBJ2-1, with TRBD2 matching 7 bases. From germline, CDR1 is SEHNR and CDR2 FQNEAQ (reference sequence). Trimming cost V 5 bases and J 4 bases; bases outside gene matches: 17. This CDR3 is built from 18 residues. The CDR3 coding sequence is TGTGCCAGCAGCCCCCGAGAATGGCGGGGGTCCCGTTACAATGAGCAGTTCTTC. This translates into CASSPREWRGSRYNEQFF.

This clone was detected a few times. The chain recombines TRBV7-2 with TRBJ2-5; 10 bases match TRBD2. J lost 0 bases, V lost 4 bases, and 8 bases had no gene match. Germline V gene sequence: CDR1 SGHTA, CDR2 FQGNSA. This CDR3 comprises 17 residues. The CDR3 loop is CASSSGVSGGNQETQYF. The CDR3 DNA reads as TGTGCCAGCAGCTCGGGGGTTAGCGGGGGGAACCAAGAGACCCAGTACTTC.

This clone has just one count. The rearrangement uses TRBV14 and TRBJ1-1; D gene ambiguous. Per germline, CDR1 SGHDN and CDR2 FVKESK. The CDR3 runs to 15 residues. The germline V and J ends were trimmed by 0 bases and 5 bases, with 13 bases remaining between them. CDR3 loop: CASSQDGEGGTEAFF. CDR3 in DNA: TGTGCCAGCAGCCAAGATGGGGAGGGCGGGACTGAAGCTTTCTTT.

The CDR3 region is CASGSVTGKTEAFF. CDR3 DNA: TGTGCCAGCGGATCCGTGACAGGGAAAACTGAAGCTTTCTTT. The genes are TRBV4-2 and TRBJ1-1; 7 nucleotides align to TRBD1. The CDR3 is 14 amino acids. The V gene's germline CDR1 is LGHNA and CDR2 YNFKEQ. With 8 bases clipped from V and 5 bases from J, the junction kept 11 bases outside the gene matches.